The entry below gives a single T cell receptor (beta chain) sequence along with its context. The antigen remains unidentified. PCR amplification relied on 60 Vbeta primers (plus 13 Jbeta primers). Profiling relied on immunoSEQ multiplex PCR, and the TCRdb table lists in-frame clones only, not all of them. The repertoire holds roughly 96,000 clones, 65% to 75% seen once, with under 3% in the top ten. The data are from a study of cytomegalovirus exposure and HLA in healthy donors. CDR1 is SGHTA, CDR2 FQGTGA, per germline. This CDR3 is built from 13 residues. Deletions cut 5 bases from V and 2 bases from J, with 9 bases between. Broader study findings: While the bulk of TCR sequences proved rare, some public TCRs turned up in many donors.

This clonotype originated in a female donor in good health and CMV-seropositive. This sequence joins TRBV7-3 and TRBJ1-2; D is unclear. The sample comprised PBMCs. This CDR3 is CASSPDGNYGYTF. CDR3 coding DNA: TGTGCCAGCAGCCCTGACGGGAACTATGGCTACACCTTC.